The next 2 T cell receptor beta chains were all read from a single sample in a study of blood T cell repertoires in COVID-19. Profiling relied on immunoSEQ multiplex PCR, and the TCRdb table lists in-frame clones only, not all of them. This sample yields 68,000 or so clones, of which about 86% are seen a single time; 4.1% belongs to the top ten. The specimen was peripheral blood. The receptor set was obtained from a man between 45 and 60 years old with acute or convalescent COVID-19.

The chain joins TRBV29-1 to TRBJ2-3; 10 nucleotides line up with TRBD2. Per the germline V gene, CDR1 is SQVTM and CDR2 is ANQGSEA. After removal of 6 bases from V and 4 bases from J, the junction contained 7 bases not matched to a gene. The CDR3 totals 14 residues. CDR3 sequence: CSVRTSGRPDTQYF. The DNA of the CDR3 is TGCAGCGTCCGGACTAGCGGCCGCCCAGATACGCAGTATTTT.

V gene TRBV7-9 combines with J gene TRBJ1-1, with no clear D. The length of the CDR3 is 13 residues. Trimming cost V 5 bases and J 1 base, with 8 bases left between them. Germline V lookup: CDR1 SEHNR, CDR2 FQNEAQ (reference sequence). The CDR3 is CASSVGRNTEAFF. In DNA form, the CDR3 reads TGTGCCAGCAGCGTCGGGAGGAACACTGAAGCTTTCTTT.